A selection of T cell receptor beta chains follows, all from one sample in a study of CD8 T cells in ankylosing spondylitis. TCRdb analysed the 5' RACE reads with MiXCR anew, one entry per CDR3 protein. The sample lists approximately 340,000 distinct CDR3 sequences, about 15% occurring once. Sequencing was done on a sample of blood, either unsorted or a sorted T cell fraction (not recorded which). The source of these receptors is a male donor with ankylosing spondylitis or in good health (not recorded which). CDR3s include the opening cysteine and the closing phenylalanine or tryptophan. A D gene is named only where the DNA matches it firmly. Part of the rows lack a size; the others show once, few, many or a class for expanded clones.

clone size,V gene,D gene,J gene,CDR3 DNA,CDR3 protein
few,TRBV20-1,TRBD2,TRBJ2-3,TGCAGTGCTACGGGACTAGCGGGAGGGAATACGCAGTATTTT,CSATGLAGGNTQYF
few,TRBV20-1,TRBD1,TRBJ2-7,TGCAGTGCTAGTCTACAGGGGGACGAGCAGTACTTC,CSASLQGDEQYF
many,TRBV12-3/TRBV12-4,TRBD1,TRBJ2-1,TGTGCCAGCAGGTTACAGGGGGGACATGAGCAGTTCTTC,CASRLQGGHEQFF
-,TRBV9,TRBD1,TRBJ1-5,TGTGCCAGCAGCGCCGGGACAGAAAATCAGCCCCAGCATTTT,CASSAGTENQPQHF
few,TRBV12-3/TRBV12-4,TRBD1,TRBJ1-3,TGTGCCAGCAGTAAAAGACAGGGGATCTCTGGAAACACCATATATTTT,CASSKRQGISGNTIYF
few,TRBV20-1,-,TRBJ1-5,TGCAGTGCCGCCAGGGGAAAAATTCAGCCCCAGCATTTT,CSAARGKIQPQHF
few,TRBV3-1,-,TRBJ2-2,TGTGCCAGCAGCCAAGAGGTGGCGATCGGGGAGCTGTTTTTT,CASSQEVAIGELFF
few,TRBV7-2,TRBD1,TRBJ1-4,TGTGCCAGCAGCTTAGGACCGACAGGGGCTAATGAAAAACTGTTTTTT,CASSLGPTGANEKLFF
few,TRBV12-3/TRBV12-4,TRBD2,TRBJ2-7,TGTGCCAGCAGTCTCACGAGGACTAGCATCTCCTACGAGCAGTACTTC,CASSLTRTSISYEQYF
few,TRBV10-3,-,TRBJ1-3,TGTGCCATCAGTGTGGAGACAGGAGACACCATATATTTT,CAISVETGDTIYF
-,TRBV4-1,TRBD2,TRBJ2-5,TGCGCCAGCAGCCAAGTTCGCGGGAGGTTGGGGGAGACCCAGTACTTC,CASSQVRGRLGETQYF
few,TRBV19,-,TRBJ1-5,TGTGCCTCCAAGGGGACTTATAGCAATCAGCCCCAGCATTTT,CASKGTYSNQPQHF
-,TRBV5-6,TRBD2,TRBJ2-1,TGTGCCAGCAGCTGGACTAGCACCGAGCAGTTCTTC,CASSWTSTEQFF
-,TRBV12-3/TRBV12-4,-,TRBJ1-1,TGTGCCAGCAGTTTTAGACGGGGAAACACTGAAGCTTTCTTT,CASSFRRGNTEAFF
many,TRBV6-2/TRBV6-3,-,TRBJ2-1,TGTGCCAGCAGTTACCGGGGGACTGAGCAGTTCTTC,CASSYRGTEQFF
few,TRBV30,-,TRBJ1-4,TGTGCCTGGAGTGTGGCAGTAGGGACTCCAGGTGAAAAACTGTTTTTT,CAWSVAVGTPGEKLFF
few,TRBV5-5,-,TRBJ2-1,TGTGCCAGCAGCTTGACCAGCTCCTACAATGAGCAGTTCTTC,CASSLTSSYNEQFF
few,TRBV6-5,TRBD1,TRBJ2-3,TGTGCCAGCAGTTACGGGACAGGGCTAAGCACAGATACGCAGTATTTT,CASSYGTGLSTDTQYF
once,TRBV24-1,TRBD1,TRBJ1-5,TGTGCCACCAGTGAATTTACCGGGACAGGGGTCGGTCAGCCCCAGCATTTT,CATSEFTGTGVGQPQHF
-,TRBV10-3,-,TRBJ1-6,TGTGCCATCAGTGATCTGGTGAATCGCGGTAATTCACCCCTCCACTTT,CAISDLVNRGNSPLHF
-,TRBV3-1,-,TRBJ2-7,TGTGCCAGCAGCCAAAATCCCGACCCCCGCTCCTACGAGCAGTACTTC,CASSQNPDPRSYEQYF
few,TRBV7-6,-,TRBJ2-3,TGTGCCAGCAGCTTAGCGCTCTCCTCGGCGGGAGATACGCAGTATTTT,CASSLALSSAGDTQYF
few,TRBV29-1,-,TRBJ1-2,TGCAGCGTTGAATTCTCTGGCGGGCTGGGCTACACCTTC,CSVEFSGGLGYTF
few,TRBV6-5,TRBD2,TRBJ2-3,TGTGCCAGCAGTTCCCAACCCGGACTGGGGGGGGATACGCAGTATTTT,CASSSQPGLGGDTQYF
few,TRBV25-1,TRBD1,TRBJ1-2,TGTGCCAGCACCCAACAGGGGATCGGCTACACCTTC,CASTQQGIGYTF
few,TRBV9,TRBD2,TRBJ2-3,TGTGCCAGCAGCGTAGGAGTCGGGAGGAACGCTAATACGCAGTATTTT,CASSVGVGRNANTQYF
-,TRBV20-1,TRBD1,TRBJ2-2,TGCAGTGCTAGTTCGGACAGGGGGCAGGAGCTGTTTTTT,CSASSDRGQELFF
few,TRBV11-2,-,TRBJ1-1,TGTGCCAGCAGCTTACCGCAGGGCACCTGGAACACTGAAGCTTTCTTT,CASSLPQGTWNTEAFF